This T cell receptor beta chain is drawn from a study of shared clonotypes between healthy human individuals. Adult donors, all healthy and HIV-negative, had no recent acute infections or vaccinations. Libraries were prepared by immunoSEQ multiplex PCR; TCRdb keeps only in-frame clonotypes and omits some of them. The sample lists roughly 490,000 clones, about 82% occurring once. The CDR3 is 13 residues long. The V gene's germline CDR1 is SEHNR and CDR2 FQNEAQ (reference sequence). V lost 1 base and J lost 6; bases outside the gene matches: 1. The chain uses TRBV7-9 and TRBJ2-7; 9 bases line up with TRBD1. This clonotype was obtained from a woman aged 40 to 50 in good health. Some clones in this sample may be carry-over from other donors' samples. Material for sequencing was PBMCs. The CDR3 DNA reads TGTGCCAGCAGCTTAGTGGACAGGGGCGAGCAGTACTTC. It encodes CASSLVDRGEQYF.